This T cell receptor beta chain derives from a study of shared clonotypes between healthy human individuals. Study-level information: Donors had three CD4 naive, three CD4 memory, two CD8 naive and one CD8 memory plate apiece. Study-level findings and limits: When naive CD4 clonotypes were compared across several donors, 4% to 6.5% were shared. It was expected that sequencing depth would affect clonotype sharing among donors.

Germline CDR1 is MDHEN and CDR2 is SYDVKM. This CDR3 is built from 16 residues. V lost 2 bases and J lost 4, with 17 bases in between. The assay was immunoSEQ multiplex PCR, and TCRdb's table has in-frame clones only and misses some. Among nearly 2 million clones, approximately 95% were seen once, and the ten largest hold more than 0.95%. To note about this clone: Antigen: not known.

Terminally differentiated effector memory CD45RA+ cells were left out of the naive CD8 fraction, which was CD45RO-negative and positively selected for CCR7. Material for sequencing was naive CD8+ T cells sorted from blood. The V gene is TRBV28, the J gene TRBJ1-2; D possibly corresponds to TRBD1 (6 bases). This clonotype was sampled from a man in his late teens or twenties in good health. The CDR3 nucleotides are TGTGCCAGCAGTTTAACGGACAGCCTCGTTATCTATGGCTACACCTTC. Translated, it gives CASSLTDSLVIYGYTF.